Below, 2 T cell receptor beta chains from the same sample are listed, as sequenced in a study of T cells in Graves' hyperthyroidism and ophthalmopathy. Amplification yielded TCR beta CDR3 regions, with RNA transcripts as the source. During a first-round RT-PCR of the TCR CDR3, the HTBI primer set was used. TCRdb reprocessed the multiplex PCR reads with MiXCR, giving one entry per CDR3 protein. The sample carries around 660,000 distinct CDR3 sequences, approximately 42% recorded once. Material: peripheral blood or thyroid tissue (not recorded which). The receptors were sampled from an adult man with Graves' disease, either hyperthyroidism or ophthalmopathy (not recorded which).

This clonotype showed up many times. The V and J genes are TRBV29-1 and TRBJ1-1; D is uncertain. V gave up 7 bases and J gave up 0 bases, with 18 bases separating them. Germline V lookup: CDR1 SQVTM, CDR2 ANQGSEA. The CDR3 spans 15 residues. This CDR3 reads CSAEGQSPMNTEAFF. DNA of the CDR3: TGCAGCGCAGAGGGCCAGAGCCCCATGAACACTGAAGCTTTCTTT.

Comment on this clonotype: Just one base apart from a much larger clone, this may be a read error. CDR3 DNA sequence: TGTGCCAGCAGACCAGACAGGGGTTACACTGAAGCTTTCTTT. Protein product: CASRPDRGYTEAFF. The chain has TRBV2 and TRBJ1-1; TRBD1 agrees at 8 bases. The CDR3 is 14 amino acids. Trimming cost V 6 bases and J 3 bases; bases outside gene matches: 6. From germline, CDR1 is SNHLY and CDR2 FYNNEI. The full variable domain, in which reference TRBV2 and TRBJ1-1 provide the parts outside the CDR3, is EPEVTQTPSHQVTQMGQEVILRCVPISNHLYFYWYRQILGQKVEFLVSFYNNEISEKSEIFDDQFSVERPDGSNFTLKIRSTKLEDSAMYFCASRPDRGYTEAFFGQGTRLTVV.